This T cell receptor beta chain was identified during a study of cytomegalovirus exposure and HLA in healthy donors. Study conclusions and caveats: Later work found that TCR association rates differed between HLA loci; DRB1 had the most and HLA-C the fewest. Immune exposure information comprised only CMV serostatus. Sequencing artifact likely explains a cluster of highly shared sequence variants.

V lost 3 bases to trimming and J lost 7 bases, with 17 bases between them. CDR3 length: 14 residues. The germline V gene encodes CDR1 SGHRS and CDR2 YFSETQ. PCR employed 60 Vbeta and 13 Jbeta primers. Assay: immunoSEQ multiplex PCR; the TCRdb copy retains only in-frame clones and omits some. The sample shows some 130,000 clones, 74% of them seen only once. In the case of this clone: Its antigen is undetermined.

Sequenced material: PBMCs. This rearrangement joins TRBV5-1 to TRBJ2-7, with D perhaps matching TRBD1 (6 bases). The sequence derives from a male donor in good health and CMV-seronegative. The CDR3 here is CASSYGQRADEQYF. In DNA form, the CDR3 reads TGCGCCAGCAGCTACGGACAGAGGGCTGATGAGCAGTACTTC.